A single sample gave rise to the 5 T cell receptor beta chains below, sequenced in a study of CD8+ T cells in alopecia areata. Sequencing used cDNA as its template, made by extracting RNA and reverse transcribing it. Sequenced by immunoSEQ multiplex PCR; TCRdb stores in-frame clones only, minus some. The profile shows 120,000 to 150,000 clones, 70% to 90% of them singletons. Treatment indicated: oral pan-JAK inhibitor, 5-10 mg twice daily. The specimen comprised CD8+ T cells sorted from blood, sampled at week 4, from a patient treated with tofacitinib. The receptors stem from a human donor with alopecia areata.

The V call is TRBV9, the J call TRBJ2-7; D is perhaps TRBD2 (5 bases). Trimming stripped 1 base from V and 3 bases from J, with 11 bases between. The CDR3 runs to 14 residues. In germline, CDR1 is SGDLS, CDR2 YYNGEE. CDR3 region: CASSVIPGDYEQYF. The CDR3 DNA reads as TGTGCCAGCAGCGTAATACCCGGGGACTACGAGCAGTACTTC.

The V and J genes are TRBV4-1 and TRBJ1-1; the match to TRBD1 covers 9 bases. J lost 7 bases, V lost 5 bases, and 5 bases had no gene match. Germline V gene lookup returns CDR1 MGHRA and CDR2 YSYEKL. This CDR3 is 13 amino acids long. CDR3 bases: TGCGCCAGCAGCAAGACAGGGGGGGATGAAGCTTTCTTT. Its translation: CASSKTGGDEAFF.

The J gene is TRBJ2-3, the V gene TRBV6-5; D perhaps matches TRBD1 (6 bases). CDR1 MNHEY and CDR2 SVGAGI come from the germline V gene. This CDR3 has 14 residues. The V and J ends lost 3 bases and 3 bases respectively, with 10 bases between them. DNA for the CDR3: TGTGCCAGCAGTTATGGGCAGGGGACAGATACGCAGTATTTT. Its translation is CASSYGQGTDTQYF.

This sequence joins TRBV4-1 and TRBJ1-2; a weak D match, TRBD1 (6 bases). The V end lost 4 bases, the J end lost 6 bases, and 9 bases lay between the germline ends. This CDR3 has 12 amino acids. CDR1 and CDR2 (germline): MGHRA, YSYEKL. The DNA for the CDR3 is TGCGCCAGCAGCCCAGGGGCTGATGGCTACACCTTC. Residues: CASSPGADGYTF.

This clone was seen a few times. The chain recombines TRBV4-1 with TRBJ2-2; TRBD1 matches 8 bases. CDR1 and CDR2 (germline): MGHRA, YSYEKL. The CDR3 totals 19 residues. Germline trimming cut 0 bases from V and 0 bases from J; bases unmatched to any gene: 9. Here the CDR3 reads CASSQDQGAGFTNTGELFF. CDR3 nucleotide sequence: TGCGCCAGCAGCCAAGATCAGGGGGCAGGGTTTACGAACACCGGGGAGCTGTTTTTT.